This TCR beta chain was obtained from a study of cytomegalovirus exposure and HLA in healthy donors. The overall study: Unique TCRs from HLA-typed donors, 70 million to 85 million of them, were held in an early data release.

In the PCR, 60 Vbeta and 13 Jbeta primers were used. The protocol was immunoSEQ multiplex PCR, while the TCRdb copy is restricted to in-frame clones and leaves out a portion. This sample has more than 150,000 clones, with about four fifths found just once. This CDR3 spans 12 amino acids. CDR1 is GTSNPN and CDR2 is SVGIG in the germline V gene (reference sequence). Trimming cost V 3 bases and J 6 bases, with 9 bases left between them. This TCR derives from a woman aged 30 to 39 in good health and CMV-seronegative. The V call is TRBV30, the J call TRBJ1-5; D may be TRBD1 (6 bases). Specimen: PBMCs. This chain's CDR3 is CAWSTGTQPQHF. CDR3 sequence (DNA): TGTGCCTGGAGCACAGGGACTCAGCCCCAGCATTTT.